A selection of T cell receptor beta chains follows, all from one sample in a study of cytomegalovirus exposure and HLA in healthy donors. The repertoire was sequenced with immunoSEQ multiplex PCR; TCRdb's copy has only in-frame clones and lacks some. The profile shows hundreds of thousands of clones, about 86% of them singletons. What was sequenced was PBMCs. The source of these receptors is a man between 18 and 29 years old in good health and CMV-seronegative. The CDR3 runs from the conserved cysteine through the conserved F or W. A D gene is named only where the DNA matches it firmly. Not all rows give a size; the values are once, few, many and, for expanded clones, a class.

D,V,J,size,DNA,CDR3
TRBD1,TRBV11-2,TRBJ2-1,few,TGTGCCAGCAGCTTGACAGGGGCCAGCTCCTACAATGAGCAGTTCTTC,CASSLTGASSYNEQFF
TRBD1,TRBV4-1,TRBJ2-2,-,TGCGCCAGCAGCCACGGGCTGTTACAGGGGGCCGGGGAGCTGTTTTTT,CASSHGLLQGAGELFF
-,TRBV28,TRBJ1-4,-,TGTGCCAGCAGCCGCAGACAGTCTGAAAAACTGTTTTTT,CASSRRQSEKLFF
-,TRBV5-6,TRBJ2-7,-,TGTGCCAGCAGTCGCAGGGGGGTTTACGAGCAGTACTTC,CASSRRGVYEQYF
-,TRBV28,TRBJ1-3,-,TGTGCCAGCAGTTTCCGGGAGCTTCGACAGAAACTGACTGGAAACACCATATATTTT,CASSFRELRQKLTGNTIYF
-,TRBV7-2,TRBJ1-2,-,TGTGCCAGCAGTCGAGGGATCTATGGCTACACCTTC,CASSRGIYGYTF
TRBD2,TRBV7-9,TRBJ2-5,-,TGTGCCAGCAGCTCAGGGACTAGCGGGAGGGCCGAAGAGACCCAGTACTTC,CASSSGTSGRAEETQYF
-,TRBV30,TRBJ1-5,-,TGTGCCTGGAGTGTCAGGGCTAATCAGCCCCAGCATTTT,CAWSVRANQPQHF
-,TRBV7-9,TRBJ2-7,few,TGTGCCAGCAGCTTGGACTCCACCTACGAGCAGTACTTC,CASSLDSTYEQYF
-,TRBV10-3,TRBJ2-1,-,TGTGCCATCAGGGACTGGTCAAGCTCCTACAATGAGCAGTTCTTC,CAIRDWSSSYNEQFF
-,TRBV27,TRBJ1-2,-,TGTGCCACCTGGGCGAGGGATTGGCATGGCTACACCTTC,CATWARDWHGYTF
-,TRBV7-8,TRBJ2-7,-,TGTGCCAGCAGCTCCCAGTTTTCGACCTACGAGCAGTACTTC,CASSSQFSTYEQYF
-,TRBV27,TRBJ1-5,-,TGTGCCAGCAGTTCGGGGCTCGGGGGTCAGCCCCAGCATTTT,CASSSGLGGQPQHF
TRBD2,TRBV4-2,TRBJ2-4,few,TGTGCCAGCAGCCAGGGGGGTGGAGGTGTGACTAGCGGACGAGTGAGGAACATTCAGTACTTC,CASSQGGGGVTSGRVRNIQYF
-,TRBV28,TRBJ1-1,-,TGTGCCAGCAGTTTGGCCCCAATGAACACTGAAGCTTTCTTT,CASSLAPMNTEAFF
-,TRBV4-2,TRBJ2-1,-,TGTGCCAGCAGCCAAGATGGGGGGAAATACAATGAGCAGTTCTTC,CASSQDGGKYNEQFF
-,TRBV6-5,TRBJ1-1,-,TGTGCCAGCAGTTACTCGAGAGCGAGGACTGAAGCTTTCTTT,CASSYSRARTEAFF
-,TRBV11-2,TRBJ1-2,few,TGTGCCAGCAGCTTAGAACCAGGGCATGGCTACACCTTC,CASSLEPGHGYTF